This is a list of T cell receptor beta chains from one sample in a study of blood T cell repertoires in COVID-19. Clones were sequenced by immunoSEQ multiplex PCR, and TCRdb holds only the in-frame ones, with some missing. The profile shows roughly 200,000 clones, roughly 88% of them singletons. Sequencing was performed on PBMCs or T cells enriched from blood (not recorded which). Every receptor here comes from a woman aged 25 to 39 who had recovered from COVID-19. Both conserved end residues are part of each CDR3. A D gene is named only where the DNA matches it firmly. Clone size, where shown, is once, few, many, or a class for clones that have expanded.

v_gene: TRBV7-6
abundance: NA
j_gene: TRBJ2-7
d_gene: TRBD1
CDR3nt: TGTGCCAGCAGCTTAGAAGGGACAGGGACCTACGAGCAGTACTTC
CDR3aa: CASSLEGTGTYEQYF

v_gene: TRBV30
abundance: NA
j_gene: TRBJ2-7
d_gene: NA
CDR3nt: TGTGCCTGCCTTGCAGGGGCTTCCCCCTACGAGCAGTACTTC
CDR3aa: CACLAGASPYEQYF

v_gene: TRBV11-2
abundance: NA
j_gene: TRBJ2-7
d_gene: TRBD2
CDR3nt: TGTGCCAGCAGCCGGACTAGCGGGGCCTACGAGCAGTACTTC
CDR3aa: CASSRTSGAYEQYF

v_gene: TRBV30
abundance: NA
j_gene: TRBJ2-2
d_gene: TRBD2
CDR3nt: TGTGCCTTTTCCCGGGGGGAGATTGTCGCCGGGGAGCTGTTTTTT
CDR3aa: CAFSRGEIVAGELFF

v_gene: TRBV7-2
abundance: NA
j_gene: TRBJ2-1
d_gene: NA
CDR3nt: TGTGCCAGCGGCTCCAGGGCTACCGTCAATGAGCAGTTCTTC
CDR3aa: CASGSRATVNEQFF

v_gene: TRBV7-9
abundance: NA
j_gene: TRBJ2-1
d_gene: TRBD2
CDR3nt: TGTGCCAGCAGCGGATGGAGCGGGAGGGCCAGAAATGAGCAGTTCTTC
CDR3aa: CASSGWSGRARNEQFF

v_gene: TRBV2
abundance: NA
j_gene: TRBJ1-4
d_gene: TRBD1
CDR3nt: TGTGCCAGCAGTCCACAACAGGGGTTGGGTGAAAAACTGTTTTTT
CDR3aa: CASSPQQGLGEKLFF

v_gene: TRBV15
abundance: NA
j_gene: TRBJ2-7
d_gene: NA
CDR3nt: TGTGCCACCAGCCCGGGAGAAGGTATTTACGAGCAGTACTTC
CDR3aa: CATSPGEGIYEQYF

v_gene: TRBV6-1
abundance: NA
j_gene: TRBJ2-7
d_gene: NA
CDR3nt: TGTGCCAGCAGCGAAGAAGGTCGGAGGGCCTACGAGCAGTACTTC
CDR3aa: CASSEEGRRAYEQYF

v_gene: TRBV28
abundance: NA
j_gene: TRBJ1-6
d_gene: TRBD1
CDR3nt: TGTGCCAGCAGTATTGGACAGGGGAATTCACCCCTCCACTTT
CDR3aa: CASSIGQGNSPLHF

v_gene: TRBV5-1
abundance: few
j_gene: TRBJ2-1
d_gene: TRBD2
CDR3nt: TGCGCCAGCAGCTTGACCCCTAGCGGGACTAACAATGAGCAGTTCTTC
CDR3aa: CASSLTPSGTNNEQFF

v_gene: TRBV5-1
abundance: NA
j_gene: TRBJ1-1
d_gene: NA
CDR3nt: TGCGCCAGCAGCTTGGAAGGCGGGAACACTGAAGCTTTCTTT
CDR3aa: CASSLEGGNTEAFF

v_gene: TRBV5-1
abundance: once
j_gene: TRBJ2-1
d_gene: NA
CDR3nt: TGCGCCAGCAGCTTCGGGACTTCCTACAATGAGCAGTTCTTC
CDR3aa: CASSFGTSYNEQFF

v_gene: TRBV10-2
abundance: NA
j_gene: TRBJ2-7
d_gene: TRBD2
CDR3nt: TGCGCCAGCAGTGAGGGACTAGCGGGAGTGTACGCCGATATAGTACGAGAGCAGTACTTC
CDR3aa: CASSEGLAGVYADIVREQYF

v_gene: TRBV6-5
abundance: NA
j_gene: TRBJ2-7
d_gene: NA
CDR3nt: TGTGCCAGCAGATGGGGAGACGAGCAGTACTTC
CDR3aa: CASRWGDEQYF

v_gene: TRBV18
abundance: NA
j_gene: TRBJ2-7
d_gene: NA
CDR3nt: TGTGCCAGCTCACCGTCTCAACAGGGTACCTACGAGCAGTACTTC
CDR3aa: CASSPSQQGTYEQYF

v_gene: TRBV29-1
abundance: NA
j_gene: TRBJ2-3
d_gene: TRBD2
CDR3nt: TGCAGCGTTGAACTACTAGCGGGATACGGTCCAGATACGCAGTATTTT
CDR3aa: CSVELLAGYGPDTQYF

v_gene: TRBV18
abundance: NA
j_gene: TRBJ1-3
d_gene: NA
CDR3nt: TGTGCCAGCTCACCTCCCGGGCAGCCAGCGGACACCATATATTTT
CDR3aa: CASSPPGQPADTIYF

v_gene: TRBV7-8
abundance: NA
j_gene: TRBJ2-7
d_gene: TRBD2
CDR3nt: TGTGCCAGCAGCCCCTTAGCGGGACAAGCTAGGCACGAGCAGTACTTC
CDR3aa: CASSPLAGQARHEQYF

v_gene: TRBV2
abundance: once
j_gene: TRBJ1-2
d_gene: NA
CDR3nt: TGTGCCAGCAGTGGGGGGCAGGGGTATGGCTACACCTTC
CDR3aa: CASSGGQGYGYTF

v_gene: TRBV19
abundance: NA
j_gene: TRBJ1-5
d_gene: TRBD1
CDR3nt: TGTGCCACCCACCGGGACAGGGGTTCTGATAGCAATCAGCCCCAGCATTTT
CDR3aa: CATHRDRGSDSNQPQHF